This T cell receptor (beta chain) was sequenced for a study of T cell changes during pregnancy in multiple sclerosis. This table comes from immunoSEQ multiplex PCR, and its TCRdb copy is limited to in-frame clones, with some not included. The repertoire has some 140,000 clones, roughly 96% of them found once; the top ten carry around 0.46%. Germline V CDR1 and CDR2: SGDLS, YYNGEE. J gave up 1 base and V 1 base, and 11 bases lay outside the gene matches. This CDR3 contains 20 residues. The chain combines TRBV9 with TRBJ2-2; TRBD1 matches at 12 bases. The sample was peripheral blood, taken after pregnancy. The sequence was obtained from a female donor with multiple sclerosis, enrolled in a pregnancy study. The CDR3 region is CASSVSTGTGGVLNTGELFF. The CDR3 DNA reads as TGTGCCAGCAGCGTATCCACGGGGACAGGGGGCGTTTTGAACACCGGGGAGCTGTTTTTT.